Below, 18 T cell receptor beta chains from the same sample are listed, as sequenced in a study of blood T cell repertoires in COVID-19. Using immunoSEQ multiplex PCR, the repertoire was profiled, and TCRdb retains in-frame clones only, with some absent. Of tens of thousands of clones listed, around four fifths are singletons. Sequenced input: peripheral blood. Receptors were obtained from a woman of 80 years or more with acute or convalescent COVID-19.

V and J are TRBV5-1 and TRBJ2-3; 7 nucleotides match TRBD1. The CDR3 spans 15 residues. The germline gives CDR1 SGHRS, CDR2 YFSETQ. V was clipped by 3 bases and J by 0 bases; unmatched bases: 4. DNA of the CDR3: TGCGCCAGCAGCTCACAGGGGAGCAGCACAGATACGCAGTATTTT. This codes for CASSSQGSSTDTQYF.

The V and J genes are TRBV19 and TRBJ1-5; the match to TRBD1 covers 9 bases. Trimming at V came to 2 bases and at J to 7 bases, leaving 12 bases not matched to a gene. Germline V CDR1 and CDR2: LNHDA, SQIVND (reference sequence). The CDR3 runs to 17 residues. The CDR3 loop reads CASSIKQGAEVIQPQHF. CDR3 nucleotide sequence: TGTGCCAGTAGTATAAAACAGGGGGCGGAGGTAATCCAGCCCCAGCATTTT. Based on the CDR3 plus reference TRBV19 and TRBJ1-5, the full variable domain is DGGITQSPKYLFRKEGQNVTLSCEQNLNHDAMYWYRQDPGQGLRLIYYSQIVNDFQKGDIAEGYSVSREKKESFPLTVTSAQKNPTAFYLCASSIKQGAEVIQPQHFGDGTRLSIL.

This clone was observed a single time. CDR3 DNA: TGTGCCAGCAGCTACCGGGGGGGCGCTTACAATGAGCAGTTCTTC. It yields the protein CASSYRGGAYNEQFF. The rearrangement uses TRBV5-8 and TRBJ2-1; the match to TRBD2 covers 8 bases. CDR1 and CDR2 from the germline V gene are SGHTS and YDEGEE. Losses at the gene ends were 3 bases for V and 4 bases for J; bases not matched to a gene: 6. The CDR3 is 15 residues long.

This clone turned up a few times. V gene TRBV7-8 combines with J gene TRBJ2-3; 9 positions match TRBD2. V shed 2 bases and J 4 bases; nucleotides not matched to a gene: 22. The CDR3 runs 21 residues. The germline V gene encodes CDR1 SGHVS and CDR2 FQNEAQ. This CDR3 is CASSLRPVIAGAPSWADTQYF. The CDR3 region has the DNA TGTGCCAGCAGCTTACGGCCGGTAATAGCGGGGGCCCCCTCATGGGCAGATACGCAGTATTTT.

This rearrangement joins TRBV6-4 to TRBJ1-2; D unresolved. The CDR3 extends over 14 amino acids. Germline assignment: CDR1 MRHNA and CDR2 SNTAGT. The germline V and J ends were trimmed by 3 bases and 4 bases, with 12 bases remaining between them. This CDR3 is CASSDRVDGYGYTF. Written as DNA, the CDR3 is TGTGCCAGCAGTGATCGGGTTGATGGCTATGGCTACACCTTC.

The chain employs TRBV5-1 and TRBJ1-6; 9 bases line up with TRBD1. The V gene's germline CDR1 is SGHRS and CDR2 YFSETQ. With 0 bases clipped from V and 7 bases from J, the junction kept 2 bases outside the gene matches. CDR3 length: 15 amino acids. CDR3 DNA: TGCGCCAGCAGCTTGGCGGGACAGGGAAATTCACCCCTCCACTTT. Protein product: CASSLAGQGNSPLHF.

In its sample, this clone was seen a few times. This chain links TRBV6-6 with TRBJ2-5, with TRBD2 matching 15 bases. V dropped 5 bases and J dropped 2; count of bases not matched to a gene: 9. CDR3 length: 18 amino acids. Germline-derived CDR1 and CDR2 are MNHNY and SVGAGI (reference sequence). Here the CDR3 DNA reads TGTGCCAGCAGTCCAGGGACTAGCGGGGGGCCGCGACAAGAGACCCAGTACTTC. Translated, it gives CASSPGTSGGPRQETQYF.

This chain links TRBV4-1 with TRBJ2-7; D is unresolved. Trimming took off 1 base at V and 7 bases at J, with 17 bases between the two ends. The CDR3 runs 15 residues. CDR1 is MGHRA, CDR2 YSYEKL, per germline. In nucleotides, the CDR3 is TGCGCCAGCAGCCAAGCGACTCCTCCCGTTGGAGAGCAGTACTTC. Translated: CASSQATPPVGEQYF.

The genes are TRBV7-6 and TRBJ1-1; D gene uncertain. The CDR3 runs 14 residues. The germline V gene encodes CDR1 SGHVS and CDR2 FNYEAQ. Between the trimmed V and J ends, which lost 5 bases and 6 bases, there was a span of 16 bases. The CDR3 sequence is CASSPNPSSAEAFF. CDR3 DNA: TGTGCCAGCAGCCCGAACCCGAGTTCCGCTGAAGCTTTCTTT.

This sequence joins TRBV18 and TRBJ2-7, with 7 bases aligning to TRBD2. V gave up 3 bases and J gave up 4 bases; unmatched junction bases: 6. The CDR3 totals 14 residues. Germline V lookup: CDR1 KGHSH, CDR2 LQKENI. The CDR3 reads CASSPRGGNYEQYF. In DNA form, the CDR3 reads TGTGCCAGCTCACCTCGGGGAGGGAATTACGAGCAGTACTTC.

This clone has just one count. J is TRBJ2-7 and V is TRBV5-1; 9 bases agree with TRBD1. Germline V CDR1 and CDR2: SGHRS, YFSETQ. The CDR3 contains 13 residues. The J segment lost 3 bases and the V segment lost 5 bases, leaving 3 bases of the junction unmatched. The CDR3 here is CASRRGQGYEQYF. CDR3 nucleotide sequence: TGCGCCAGCAGGAGGGGACAGGGCTACGAGCAGTACTTC.

The CDR3 DNA reads TGTGCCAGCAGTTCCGGGACAGGGGGCGGGAAAGCTTTCTTT. Protein product: CASSSGTGGGKAFF. This sequence joins TRBV28 and TRBJ1-1, with 12 bases identical to TRBD1. The CDR3 spans 14 residues. V was clipped by 4 bases and J by 9 bases; unmatched bases: 6. In germline, CDR1 is MDHEN, CDR2 SYDVKM. Based on the CDR3 plus reference TRBV28 and TRBJ1-1, the full variable domain is DVKVTQSSRYLVKRTGEKVFLECVQDMDHENMFWYRQDPGLGLRLIYFSYDVKMKEKGDIPEGYSVSREKKERFSLILESASTNQTSMYLCASSSGTGGGKAFFGQGTRLTVV.

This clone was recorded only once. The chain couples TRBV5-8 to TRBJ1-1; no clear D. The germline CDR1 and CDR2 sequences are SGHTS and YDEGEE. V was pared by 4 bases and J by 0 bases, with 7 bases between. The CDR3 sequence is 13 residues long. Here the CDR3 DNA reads TGTGCCAGCAGCCCCCGTGTGAACACTGAAGCTTTCTTT. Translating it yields CASSPRVNTEAFF.

The CDR3 loop reads CASSQVHRGSEQYF. CDR3 DNA: TGTGCCAGCAGCCAAGTCCACAGGGGAAGCGAGCAGTACTTC. The chain uses TRBV3-1 (or the pseudogene TRBV3-2) and TRBJ2-7; 7 positions match TRBD1. The germline CDR1 and CDR2 sequences are LGHDT and YNNKEL (reference sequence). J lost 6 bases, V lost 1 base, and 6 bases had no gene match. This CDR3 is 14 amino acids long.

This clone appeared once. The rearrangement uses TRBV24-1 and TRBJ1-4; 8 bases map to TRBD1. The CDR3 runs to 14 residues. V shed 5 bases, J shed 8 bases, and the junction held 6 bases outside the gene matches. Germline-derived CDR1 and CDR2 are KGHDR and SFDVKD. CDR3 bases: TGTGCCACCAGTGCCCAGGGGGCCGAAGAAAAACTGTTTTTT. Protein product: CATSAQGAEEKLFF.

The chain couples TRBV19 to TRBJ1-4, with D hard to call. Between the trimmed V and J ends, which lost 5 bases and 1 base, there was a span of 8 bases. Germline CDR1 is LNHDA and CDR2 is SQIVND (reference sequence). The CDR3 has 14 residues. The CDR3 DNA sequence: TGTGCCAGTAGTCCCCTGAGAACTAATGAAAAACTGTTTTTT. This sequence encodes CASSPLRTNEKLFF.

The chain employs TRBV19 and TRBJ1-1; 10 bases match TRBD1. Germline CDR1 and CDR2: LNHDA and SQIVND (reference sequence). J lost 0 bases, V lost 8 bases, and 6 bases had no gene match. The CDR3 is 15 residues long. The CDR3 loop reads CASVRDRGLNTEAFF. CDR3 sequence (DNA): TGTGCCAGTGTCCGGGACAGGGGCCTGAACACTGAAGCTTTCTTT. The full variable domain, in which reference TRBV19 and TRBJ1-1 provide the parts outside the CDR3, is DGGITQSPKYLFRKEGQNVTLSCEQNLNHDAMYWYRQDPGQGLRLIYYSQIVNDFQKGDIAEGYSVSREKKESFPLTVTSAQKNPTAFYLCASVRDRGLNTEAFFGQGTRLTVV.

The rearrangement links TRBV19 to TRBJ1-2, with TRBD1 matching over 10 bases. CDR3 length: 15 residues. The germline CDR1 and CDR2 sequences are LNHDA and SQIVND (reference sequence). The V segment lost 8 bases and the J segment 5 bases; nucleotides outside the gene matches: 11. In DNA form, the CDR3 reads TGTGCCAGTTCCTCCCTCGGGACAGGGGTTTATGGCTACACCTTC. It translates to CASSSLGTGVYGYTF.